This T cell receptor beta chain was recorded in a study of blood T cell repertoires in COVID-19. The overall study: In each case, the material was cDNA or gDNA derived from T cells, B-cell-depleted T cells, or PBMCs.

CDR3 size: 17 residues. Germline V gene data show CDR1 as SGHTA and CDR2 as FQGNSA. The ends were cut back, 1 base at V and 0 bases at J, with 13 bases in the middle. Produced via immunoSEQ multiplex PCR; TCRdb's table is partial and in-frame only. Among 130,000 to 150,000 clones listed, approximately 91% were seen once. The sequencing sample was made of peripheral blood. This receptor was obtained from a man in his 70s with acute or convalescent COVID-19. The rearrangement uses TRBV7-2 and TRBJ1-5; perhaps TRBD1 as D (6 bases). DNA of the CDR3: TGTGCCAGCAGCTTAGGGTCGGACAGATATAGCAATCAGCCCCAGCATTTT. Amino acid sequence: CASSLGSDRYSNQPQHF.